What follows are 20 T cell receptor beta chains derived from one specimen sequenced in a study of blood T cells in healthy people across ages. A second PCR of about 7 to 12 cycles used a sample-barcoded 5' primer and a J-beta primer mix. TCRdb reanalysed the 5' RACE reads using MiXCR and keeps one entry per CDR3 protein. The table has 550,000 to 750,000 distinct CDR3 sequences, under 25% seen once. Input material: blood. Receptors originate from a man between 65 and 80 years old in good health.

V usage is TRBV7-2 and J usage is TRBJ2-7, with 15 bases that match TRBD2. Germline values: CDR1 SGHTA, CDR2 FQGNSA. The CDR3 length is 16 residues. J lost 5 bases, V lost 4 bases, and 6 bases had no gene match. Written as DNA, the CDR3 is TGTGCCAGCAGCTATGGGACTAGCGGGAGGTACAACGAGCAGTACTTC. Amino acids: CASSYGTSGRYNEQYF.

This clonotype was seen a few times. This chain uses TRBV9 with TRBJ2-7; D remains unclear. Germline V gene sequence: CDR1 SGDLS, CDR2 YYNGEE. The CDR3 contains 13 residues. Deletions cut 1 base from V and 1 base from J, with 6 bases between. The CDR3 nucleotides are TGTGCCAGCAGCGTATCGAGTTCCTACGAGCAGTACTTC. Residues: CASSVSSSYEQYF. Together with reference TRBV9 and TRBJ2-7, the CDR3 gives the full variable domain: DSGVTQTPKHLITATGQRVTLRCSPRSGDLSVYWYQQSLDQGLQFLIQYYNGEERAKGNILERFSAQQFPDLHSELNLSSLELGDSALYFCASSVSSSYEQYFGPGTRLTVT.

Details on this clonotype: One end of the junction fails to match germline, which may point to a read error. V and J are TRBV4-1 and TRBJ2-7; D remains ambiguous. Germline assignment: CDR1 MGHRA and CDR2 YSYEKL. This CDR3 is built from 13 residues. CDR3 sequence reads: CASSHNAQYEHYF. The CDR3 region has the DNA TGCGCCAGCAGCCATAACGCACAATACGAGCATTACTTC.

Concerning this clonotype itself: An end of the junction does not agree with germline; a read error may underlie this. This rearrangement joins TRBV7-9 to TRBJ1-6; D gene uncertain. CDR3 length: 14 residues. Germline V gene sequence: CDR1 SEHNR, CDR2 FQNEAQ (reference sequence). The CDR3 nucleotides read TGTGCCAACAGCTCCCCGGGCCCCAATTCACCCCTCCACTTT. Protein sequence: CANSSPGPNSPLHF.

The chain combines TRBV11-2 with TRBJ2-5, with D perhaps being TRBD1 or TRBD2 (5 bases each). The V end was cut by 6 bases, the J end by 5 bases, with 16 bases between. The CDR3 extends over 14 amino acids. Germline loops: CDR1 SGHAT, CDR2 FQNNGV. The CDR3 here is CASRPSGRSETQYF. CDR3 DNA: TGTGCCAGCAGACCCTCGGGGCGATCGGAGACCCAGTACTTC.

This clonotype was seen a handful of times. V usage is TRBV11-2 and J usage is TRBJ2-5, with D unclear. Per the germline V gene, CDR1 is SGHAT and CDR2 is FQNNGV. The CDR3 spans 15 residues. Trimming took 2 bases from V and 4 from J, leaving 14 bases between them. The CDR3 DNA reads as TGTGCCAGCAGCTTATCGGACGGATACCGAGAGACCCAGTACTTC. Encoded protein: CASSLSDGYRETQYF.

This clonotype was observed a few times. The rearrangement links TRBV7-2 to TRBJ1-1, with a possible D match to TRBD1 (5 bases). Germline CDR1 and CDR2: SGHTA and FQGNSA. V was clipped by 3 bases and J by 0 bases, with 8 bases between them. The CDR3 sequence is 14 residues long. The CDR3 reads CASSLTVMNTEAFF. Written as DNA, the CDR3 is TGTGCCAGCAGCTTGACAGTTATGAACACTGAAGCTTTCTTT.

The chain recombines TRBV5-1 with TRBJ1-5; weak D call: TRBD1 (6 bases). CDR1 and CDR2 (germline): SGHRS, YFSETQ. Deletions cut 0 bases from V and 3 bases from J, with 10 bases between. The CDR3 loop spans 15 amino acids. The CDR3 is CASSLEGHYNQPQHF. Written as DNA, the CDR3 is TGCGCCAGCAGCTTGGAGGGACATTACAATCAGCCCCAGCATTTT. Drawing the rest from reference TRBV5-1 and TRBJ1-5, the complete variable domain is KAGVTQTPRYLIKTRGQQVTLSCSPISGHRSVSWYQQTPGQGLQFLFEYFSETQRNKGNFPGRFSGRQFSNSRSEMNVSTLELGDSALYLCASSLEGHYNQPQHFGDGTRLSIL.

This clonotype was detected a few times. The J gene is TRBJ2-1, the V gene TRBV18; D may be TRBD1 (6 bases). Germline loops: CDR1 KGHSH, CDR2 LQKENI. The ends were cut back, 3 bases at V and 5 bases at J, with 17 bases in the middle. This CDR3 contains 16 residues. In DNA, the CDR3 is TGTGCCAGCTCACCTGCCTTCTCAGGGGTGAACAATGAGCAGTTCTTC. Protein product: CASSPAFSGVNNEQFF.

This clonotype showed up just a few times. Here the CDR3 DNA reads TGTGCCACCAGCAGAGATGGGCCTACCTACGAGCAGTACTTC. Its protein product is CATSRDGPTYEQYF. The chain carries TRBV15 and TRBJ2-7; D gene unclear. The V end was cut by 0 bases, the J end by 2 bases, with 8 bases between. The CDR3 totals 14 residues. CDR1 is LNHNV, CDR2 YYDKDF, per germline (reference sequence).

On this clonotype itself: At one of its ends the junction is not consistent with the germline gene, which may arise from a read error. The chain recombines TRBV6-2 or TRBV6-3 with TRBJ2-7; perhaps TRBD2 as D (6 bases). This CDR3 spans 11 amino acids. Germline V gene data show CDR1 as MNHEY and CDR2 as SVGEGT. The CDR3 spells CASRNSGEQHF. The CDR3 DNA follows: TGTGCCAGCAGGAATAGCGGCGAGCAGCACTTC.

In this sample, this clonotype turned up many times. J is TRBJ2-5 and V is TRBV2; possible D gene TRBD1, 5 bases. Germline-derived CDR1 and CDR2 are SNHLY and FYNNEI. The CDR3 runs to 13 residues. The V end lost 4 bases, the J end lost 5 bases, and 11 bases lay between the germline ends. The CDR3 DNA follows: TGTGCCAGCAGTGCCCAGGGCCGGGAGACCCAGTACTTC. Translated: CASSAQGRETQYF.

This clonotype was detected only a few times. At one of its ends the junction is not consistent with the germline gene, which may arise from a read error. This rearrangement joins TRBV19 to TRBJ2-2; D might be TRBD1 (6 bases). This CDR3 is built from 18 residues. Germline CDR1 reads LNHDA; CDR2 reads SQIVND (reference sequence). The CDR3 sequence: CASSPFFTWGHRTGEQFF. In DNA form, the CDR3 reads TGTGCCAGTAGCCCCTTTTTTACATGGGGGCATAGGACCGGGGAGCAGTTTTTT.

This clonotype was found many times. The V gene is TRBV7-9, the J gene TRBJ2-5; D is ambiguous. From germline, CDR1 is SEHNR and CDR2 FQNEAQ (reference sequence). This CDR3 spans 14 amino acids. V gave up 1 base and J gave up 5 bases, with 11 bases separating them. In DNA form, the CDR3 reads TGTGCCAGCAGCTTAGGGTCGGTTTTCGAGACCCAGTACTTC. Translated, it gives CASSLGSVFETQYF. Full variable domain (outside the CDR3, taken from reference TRBV7-9 and TRBJ2-5): DTGVSQNPRHKITKRGQNVTFRCDPISEHNRLYWYRQTLGQGPEFLTYFQNEAQLEKSRLLSDRFSAERPKGSFSTLEIQRTEQGDSAMYLCASSLGSVFETQYFGPGTRLLVL.

The table lists this clonotype with a few counts. The rearrangement links TRBV6-1 to TRBJ2-1, with D possibly TRBD2 on 6 matching bases. In germline, CDR1 is MNHNS, CDR2 SASEGT. The CDR3 has 17 amino acids. V lost 5 bases to trimming and J lost 3 bases, with 20 bases between them. CDR3 sequence (DNA): TGTGCCAGCAGTCCAAAACCGGAGGGCAGGAACTACAATGAGCAGTTCTTC. Its translation is CASSPKPEGRNYNEQFF.

This chain links TRBV20-1 with TRBJ2-5; D unclear. Near its end, the DNA agrees better with TRBJ2-7, so the J call may be wrong. The CDR3 is 11 amino acids. Germline lookup yields CDR1 DFQATT and CDR2 SNEGSKA (reference sequence). CDR3 sequence reads: CSASQVNEQYF. The CDR3 nucleotides are TGCAGTGCTAGCCAAGTTAACGAGCAGTACTTC.

This clonotype was counted a few times. The chain recombines TRBV6-2 or TRBV6-3 with TRBJ2-1, with D unresolved. The CDR3 has 14 residues. V lost 6 bases, J lost 4 bases, and 13 bases lay in between. Germline V gene data show CDR1 as MNHEY and CDR2 as SVGEGT. The CDR3 here is CASRPPSEYNEQFF. In DNA, the CDR3 is TGTGCCAGCAGGCCTCCGTCTGAGTACAATGAGCAGTTCTTC.

The V call is TRBV6-5, the J call TRBJ2-1; D gene uncertain. Per the germline V gene, CDR1 is MNHEY and CDR2 is SVGAGI. This CDR3 is built from 17 residues. Trimming removed 2 bases from V and 0 bases from J, with 14 bases in between. The CDR3 spells CASSYRLERSSYNEQFF. Written as DNA, the CDR3 is TGTGCCAGCAGTTACCGACTTGAGCGTTCCTCCTACAATGAGCAGTTCTTC.

In its sample, this clonotype was seen a few times. The chain combines TRBV10-2 with TRBJ2-7; 16 nucleotides match TRBD2. Losses at the gene ends were 3 bases for V and 6 bases for J; bases not matched to a gene: 5. CDR3 size: 16 residues. Germline CDR1 is WSHSY and CDR2 is SAAADI. In DNA form, the CDR3 reads TGCGCCAGCAGTGACCCCGGGACTAGCGGGAGGGGCGAGCAGTACTTC. Translation: CASSDPGTSGRGEQYF.

The V call is TRBV10-3, the J call TRBJ2-5; tentatively, D is TRBD2 (5 bases). This CDR3 is built from 12 residues. In germline, CDR1 is ENHRY, CDR2 SYGVKD. The V end was cut by 8 bases, the J end by 4 bases, with 11 bases between. CDR3 DNA sequence: TGTGCCATCGCCGAGCGGTTAGAGACCCAGTACTTC. This translates into CAIAERLETQYF.